This passage covers 20 T cell receptor beta chains from one sample sequenced in a study of technical replicates of blood from a handful of donors (TCRdb year 2017). Libraries were built with the immunoSEQ multiplex PCR assay. Imported from immuneACCESS, the table was reduced by TCRdb to in-frame sequences with V and J called. These copies leave out some clones; in studies compared against another copy, an unresolved V gene accounts for under half, and the cause of the remainder is not known. The sample table records more than 80,000 clones; around 93% of these occur just once. Roughly 0.35% of the sample rests with the top ten. Sequencing input: T cells isolated from PBMCs. The receptors stem from a human donor in good health.

The rearrangement links TRBV7-2 to TRBJ2-5, with D possibly being TRBD1 (5 bases). V was clipped by 3 bases and J by 5 bases, with 13 bases between them. CDR3 size: 14 residues. Germline CDR1 reads SGHTA; CDR2 reads FQGNSA. The CDR3 region has the DNA TGTGCCAGCAGCTTTCAGGGTGGGTTGGAGACCCAGTACTTC. Translation gives CASSFQGGLETQYF.

The genes are TRBV2 and TRBJ1-5; possibly TRBD1 for D (6 bases). Per germline, CDR1 SNHLY and CDR2 FYNNEI. V was shortened by 11 bases and J by 5 bases, with 16 bases between the two germline ends. The CDR3 runs 13 residues. CDR3 in DNA: TGTGCCGCCATCGGGGGGGCTTATCAGCCCCAGCATTTT. Translated: CAAIGGAYQPQHF.

This chain uses TRBV27 with TRBJ2-1, with 8 bases that match TRBD2. The CDR3 is made up of 16 amino acids. The ends lost 6 bases at V and 4 bases at J; junction bases unmatched: 11. CDR1 and CDR2 from the germline V gene are MNHEY and SMNVEV (reference sequence). DNA for the CDR3: TGTGCCAGCAGGTCCCTGAGCGGGAGTAGGTACAATGAGCAGTTCTTC. It translates to CASRSLSGSRYNEQFF.

CDR3 sequence (DNA): TGTGCCGAAAAGGGGGCTAGCGGGAGAATTGAGCAGTTCTTC. Its translation: CAEKGASGRIEQFF. V usage is TRBV2 and J usage is TRBJ2-1; 10 bases match TRBD2. Germline CDR1 SNHLY, CDR2 FYNNEI. V was clipped by 11 bases and J by 9 bases; unmatched bases: 13. This CDR3 is 14 amino acids long. Complete variable domain (other parts from reference TRBV2 and TRBJ2-1): EPEVTQTPSHQVTQMGQEVILRCVPISNHLYFYWYRQILGQKVEFLVSFYNNEISEKSEIFDDQFSVERPDGSNFTLKIRSTKLEDSAMYFCAEKGASGRIEQFFGPGTRLTVL.

The chain combines TRBV6-6 with TRBJ2-7; 11 bases align to TRBD1. The CDR3 loop spans 13 amino acids. V was pared by 8 bases and J by 4 bases, with 4 bases of the junction left unmatched. Germline CDR1 MNHNY, CDR2 SVGAGI (reference sequence). The DNA for the CDR3 is TGTGCCAGCGGGACAGGGGGTCGGTACGAGCAGTACTTC. Translation gives CASGTGGRYEQYF.

The chain has TRBV27 and TRBJ2-3; the match to TRBD2 covers 8 bases. CDR1 MNHEY and CDR2 SMNVEV come from the germline V gene (reference sequence). Losses at the gene ends were 2 bases for V and 0 bases for J; bases not matched to a gene: 13. The CDR3 consists of 19 residues. CDR3 region: CASSLALMSGGSSTDTQYF. CDR3 nucleotides: TGTGCCAGCAGTTTAGCGCTTATGTCGGGAGGGTCTAGCACAGATACGCAGTATTTT.

The gene calls are TRBV5-1 and TRBJ2-5, with D possibly TRBD1 on 6 matching bases. V lost 0 bases to trimming and J lost 7 bases, with 13 bases between them. This CDR3 region has 14 residues. CDR1 SGHRS and CDR2 YFSETQ come from the germline V gene. This chain's CDR3 is CASSLVQGRGTQYF. The CDR3 DNA reads TGCGCCAGCAGCTTGGTACAGGGTCGAGGGACCCAGTACTTC.

This chain joins TRBV2 and TRBJ2-1, with D possibly matching TRBD1 (5 bases). CDR1 is SNHLY and CDR2 is FYNNEI in the germline V gene. The CDR3 runs to 16 residues. V lost 7 bases to trimming and J lost 5 bases, with 21 bases between them. CDR3 in amino acids: CASTRPRGYGHNEQFF. The DNA of the CDR3 is TGTGCCAGCACCCGCCCAAGGGGTTACGGACACAATGAGCAGTTCTTC.

The gene calls are TRBV7-2 and TRBJ1-2, with TRBD1 matching over 8 bases. The germline V gene has CDR1 SGHTA and CDR2 FQGNSA. The CDR3 loop spans 13 amino acids. V was pared by 2 bases and J by 6 bases, with 2 bases of the junction left unmatched. The DNA for the CDR3 is TGTGCCAGCAGCTTAATGGGACAGGATGGCTACACCTTC. Amino acids: CASSLMGQDGYTF. The full variable domain, in which reference TRBV7-2 and TRBJ1-2 provide the parts outside the CDR3, is GAGVSQSPSNKVTEKGKDVELRCDPISGHTALYWYRQSLGQGLEFLIYFQGNSAPDKSGLPSDRFSAERTGGSVSTLTIQRTQQEDSAVYLCASSLMGQDGYTFGSGTRLTVV.

The rearrangement uses TRBV7-8 and TRBJ1-1; 8 bases map to TRBD1. V trimming: 5 bases; J trimming: 7 bases; junction bases outside the gene matches: 9. Germline lookup yields CDR1 SGHVS and CDR2 FQNEAQ. The CDR3 totals 14 residues. CDR3 in DNA: TGTGCCAGCAGCCACCGGGACAGGCAAAGTGAAGCTTTCTTT. It is translated as CASSHRDRQSEAFF.

This clone has just one count. The chain employs TRBV30 and TRBJ1-3; TRBD1 might be the D (5 bases). V gave up 3 bases and J gave up 0 bases, with 15 bases separating them. CDR1 is GTSNPN, CDR2 SVGIG, per germline (reference sequence). This CDR3 comprises 16 residues. CDR3 DNA: TGTGCCTGGAGACCCGACAGTCGACTCTCTGGAAACACCATATATTTT. Translating it yields CAWRPDSRLSGNTIYF.

The CDR3 region has the DNA TGTGCCAGCAGTTTATTTCTCTATGGCTACACCTTC. It specifies CASSLFLYGYTF. The J gene is TRBJ1-2, the V gene TRBV28; no clear D. CDR1 is MDHEN, CDR2 SYDVKM, per germline. This CDR3 is built from 12 residues. Deletions cut 1 base from V and 4 bases from J, with 4 bases between.

This clone was observed once. The chain carries TRBV30 and TRBJ2-7, with 10 nucleotides matching TRBD2. In germline, CDR1 is GTSNPN, CDR2 SVGIG (reference sequence). V shed 3 bases and J 6 bases; nucleotides not matched to a gene: 8. The CDR3 length is 14 residues. CDR3 bases: TGTGCCTGGAGGAGCGGGAGGGCCCTGGGCGAGCAGTACTTC. Translated, it gives CAWRSGRALGEQYF.

The chain couples TRBV2 to TRBJ1-1; no reliable D call. Germline CDR1 is SNHLY and CDR2 is FYNNEI. The CDR3 spans 12 residues. V lost 7 bases and J 4 bases, leaving 10 bases between the germline ends. As DNA, the CDR3 is TGTGCCAGCACGACCGGCGGCACTGAAGCTTTCTTT. It codes for CASTTGGTEAFF.

This sequence joins TRBV9 and TRBJ1-1, with a weak D call TRBD1 (5 bases). V was shortened by 1 base and J by 7 bases, with 20 bases between the two germline ends. CDR1 SGDLS and CDR2 YYNGEE come from the germline V gene. This CDR3 contains 16 residues. The CDR3 region is CASSVSIEGVDGEAFF. CDR3 in DNA: TGTGCCAGCAGCGTATCGATAGAAGGGGTTGACGGTGAAGCTTTCTTT. The entire variable domain, with the rest obtained from reference TRBV9 and TRBJ1-1, is as follows: DSGVTQTPKHLITATGQRVTLRCSPRSGDLSVYWYQQSLDQGLQFLIQYYNGEERAKGNILERFSAQQFPDLHSELNLSSLELGDSALYFCASSVSIEGVDGEAFFGQGTRLTVV.

The J gene is TRBJ2-7, the V gene TRBV2, with 10 bases fitting TRBD2. Germline V gene sequence: CDR1 SNHLY, CDR2 FYNNEI. The V gene end was trimmed by 5 bases and the J gene end by 6 bases; junction bases not matched to a gene: 7. The CDR3 sequence is 14 residues long. As DNA, the CDR3 is TGTGCCAGCAGTCTAGCGGGAGAAGTCGGCGAGCAGTACTTC. Protein: CASSLAGEVGEQYF.

This chain joins TRBV4-3 and TRBJ2-7; tentative D call: TRBD2 (6 bases). The germline gives CDR1 LGHNA, CDR2 YSLEER. The CDR3 is 14 residues long. Trimming took off 4 bases at V and 3 bases at J, with 13 bases between the two ends. CDR3 in DNA: TGCGCCAGCAGCCCACTTGCGCGGGGCTACGAGCAGTACTTC. Translating gives CASSPLARGYEQYF.

This rearrangement joins TRBV5-1 to TRBJ1-1, with D maybe TRBD1 (6 bases). V gave up 4 bases and J gave up 0 bases, with 22 bases separating them. Per germline, CDR1 SGHRS and CDR2 YFSETQ. This CDR3 is built from 18 residues. CDR3 loop: CASSPPPGQSFMNTEAFF. CDR3 sequence (DNA): TGCGCCAGCAGCCCACCCCCGGGACAATCCTTCATGAACACTGAAGCTTTCTTT.

This chain links TRBV27 with TRBJ2-5; tentatively, D is TRBD2 (5 bases). This CDR3 spans 15 amino acids. Deletions cut 5 bases from V and 2 bases from J, with 15 bases between. The germline CDR1 and CDR2 sequences are MNHEY and SMNVEV (reference sequence). CDR3 residues: CASSRSGREQETQYF. The CDR3 DNA sequence: TGTGCCAGCAGTCGGAGCGGAAGAGAACAAGAGACCCAGTACTTC.

This chain connects TRBV27 to TRBJ1-3, with D unclear. The CDR3 extends over 13 amino acids. V dropped 6 bases and J dropped 0 bases, with 6 bases sitting between them. Germline loops: CDR1 MNHEY, CDR2 SMNVEV (reference sequence). The CDR3 coding sequence is TGTGCCAGCAGGAGCTACTCTGGAAACACCATATATTTT. Protein product: CASRSYSGNTIYF.